The entry that follows covers one T cell receptor beta chain sequence. What this receptor recognizes is not known. The sample holds no much larger clone one base away, and base qualities are not on file. TCRbeta CDR3 regions were amplified from genomic DNA using the immunoSEQ Assay, a bias-controlled multiplex PCR. The paper's processing steps were these. The number of nucleated cells in each sample was estimated by amplification of reference gene primers within the assay. To quantify the absolute abundance of each unique TCRbeta CDR3 rearrangement, sequence reads were collapsed and filtered. For each sample, productive Simpson clonality was calculated by taking the square root of Simpson's diversity index across productive rearrangements. The table comes from immuneACCESS by way of TCRdb, which keeps in-frame sequences with V and J called. Part of the clones is missing from these tables; in studies checked, under half for an unresolved V gene and the rest for unknown reasons. Clone size and the V and J calls come from that table; the DNA yielded D and trimming. For this sample the table gives over 80,000 clones, of which roughly 88% were detected only once. The top ten constitute 5.5% to 7.5% of the sample.

This entry comes from a study of blood T cell repertoires in COVID-19 (dated by TCRdb to about 2020). Study-wide context: Samples covering the acute and convalescent phases of COVID-19 were provided by collaborators in the United States, Italy and Spain. Deeply sampled blood TCRbeta repertoires from subjects exposed to, actively infected with, or recovered from COVID-19 were included in the dataset. The prospective study material was composed of cDNA or gDNA derived from T cells, B-cell-depleted T cells, or PBMCs. Sample metadata almost always included a de-identified subject ID, COVID-19 status, age in years and sex. Where available, HLA class I and class II types were obtained from metadata supplied by the sample provider rather than from assay-based typing. The samples were drawn from the first 160 participants of the ongoing ImmuneRACE study and from 950 to 1,500 subjects provided by 6 global collaborators. The repertoires were made available in a free public database intended to serve as a resource for research on the immune response to SARS-CoV-2.

The CDR1 and CDR2 encoded by the germline V gene are SGDLS and YYNGEE. Including cysteine and phenylalanine, the CDR3 has 13 amino acids. Of all the DNA, just the CDR3 is kept, 39 bases in frame from base 1. V is trimmed back by 4 bases and J by 4 bases, and the junction contains 5 bases that no gene match accounts for. Points the paper makes about the study in general: The amount of clinical and demographic metadata varied by source and participant and was provided uncurated.

Collaborating institutions collected whole blood in K2EDTA tubes following their own protocols. For TCRbeta analysis, collaborators shipped samples in one of three forms: frozen whole blood, isolated PBMCs, or DNA extracted from either of those sample types. The sequence joins TRBV9 to TRBJ2-7; a stretch of 7 junction bases matches TRBD1. Sequencing was performed on peripheral blood. The source is a man in his 70s with acute or convalescent COVID-19. For the CDR3, the sequence is CASSTGTEYEQYF. Read as DNA, the sequence is TGTGCCAGCAGCACCGGGACAGAGTACGAGCAGTACTTC.